Shown below are 27 T cell receptor beta chains from a single sample sequenced in a study of control samples from healthy donors and cancer patients. Clones were sequenced by immunoSEQ multiplex PCR, and TCRdb holds only the in-frame ones, with some missing. The table lists 100,000 to 150,000 clones, roughly 92% of them singletons, with 0.5% to 0.7% in the top ten. The specimen was PBMCs. These receptor sequences come from a man older than 75 with head and neck cancer.

This rearrangement joins TRBV10-3 to TRBJ1-4; 8 nucleotides agree with TRBD1. The ends lost 5 bases at V and 7 bases at J; junction bases unmatched: 9. Germline assignment: CDR1 ENHRY and CDR2 SYGVKD. This CDR3 spans 15 amino acids. The CDR3 reads CAISNSDRGREKLFF. CDR3 DNA: TGTGCCATCAGTAACTCCGACAGGGGCCGTGAAAAACTGTTTTTT.

This rearrangement joins TRBV30 to TRBJ2-5; D uncertain. The germline CDR1 and CDR2 sequences are GTSNPN and SVGIG (reference sequence). Trimming stripped 3 bases from V and 2 bases from J, with 7 bases between. The CDR3 has 12 residues. The CDR3 region has the DNA TGTGCCTGGAGGTATATACAAGAGACCCAGTACTTC. This translates into CAWRYIQETQYF.

The chain uses TRBV27 and TRBJ2-1; possible D gene TRBD2, 5 bases. This CDR3 contains 13 residues. Trimming removed 2 bases at V and 6 bases at J, with 8 bases between. Per germline, CDR1 MNHEY and CDR2 SMNVEV (reference sequence). CDR3 in amino acids: CASSLRRRNEQFF. CDR3 in DNA: TGTGCCAGCAGTTTAAGGAGGCGCAATGAGCAGTTCTTC.

The V call is TRBV5-4, the J call TRBJ1-1; 7 nucleotides agree with TRBD1. Trimming at V came to 3 bases and at J to 5 bases, leaving 7 bases not matched to a gene. Looked up from germline, CDR1 is SGHNT and CDR2 is YYREEE (reference sequence). The CDR3 has 14 amino acids. CDR3 region: CASSSRGIETEAFF. In DNA form, the CDR3 reads TGTGCCAGCAGCTCCAGGGGGATTGAGACTGAAGCTTTCTTT.

This rearrangement joins TRBV3-1 (or the pseudogene TRBV3-2) to TRBJ1-3; D not certain. V gave up 6 bases and J gave up 0 bases, with 9 bases separating them. The CDR3 loop spans 14 amino acids. Germline CDR1 reads LGHDT; CDR2 reads YNNKEL (reference sequence). The CDR3 coding sequence is TGTGCCAGCAGTCGCAAAAGCTCTGGAAACACCATATATTTT. Translation: CASSRKSSGNTIYF.

The genes are TRBV12-5 and TRBJ1-2, with TRBD1 matching over 9 bases. There are 14 residues in the CDR3. Per germline, CDR1 LGHNT and CDR2 FRNRAP. V trimming: 5 bases; J trimming: 4 bases; junction bases outside the gene matches: 5. The CDR3 sequence: CASGLQTGGYGYTF. The DNA for the CDR3 is TGTGCTAGTGGTCTCCAGACAGGGGGCTATGGCTACACCTTC.

This clone was detected only once. The chain's CDR3 is CASSEDSQETQYF. CDR3 sequence (DNA): TGTGCCAGTAGCGAGGACAGTCAAGAGACCCAGTACTTC. The chain uses TRBV19 and TRBJ2-5; a weak D match, TRBD1 (6 bases). CDR3 size: 13 residues. V gave up 6 bases and J gave up 2 bases, with 10 bases separating them. In germline, CDR1 is LNHDA, CDR2 SQIVND (reference sequence).

The DNA of the CDR3 is TGTGCCAGCACCGACCGACCTAGAACGCCGCAGTATTTT. It encodes CASTDRPRTPQYF. J is TRBJ2-3 and V is TRBV9; D remains ambiguous. The CDR3 extends over 13 amino acids. V lost 6 bases to trimming and J lost 10 bases, with 18 bases between them. The germline gives CDR1 SGDLS, CDR2 YYNGEE.

The rearrangement links TRBV6-5 to TRBJ1-1, with TRBD1 matching over 9 bases. CDR1 and CDR2 from the germline V gene are MNHEY and SVGAGI. The V segment lost 6 bases and the J segment 4 bases; nucleotides outside the gene matches: 6. The CDR3 has 14 residues. The CDR3 here is CASSYGQGSTEAFF. The CDR3 DNA sequence: TGTGCCAGCAGCTACGGACAGGGGAGCACTGAAGCTTTCTTT.

This clone was recorded once. The chain joins TRBV5-1 to TRBJ2-1, with D possibly being TRBD1 (8 bases). The V gene's germline CDR1 is SGHRS and CDR2 YFSETQ. With 4 bases removed from V and 2 bases from J, the gap between germline ends came to 16 bases. This CDR3 contains 16 residues. The CDR3 DNA sequence: TGCGCCAGCAGCGAGGGAGCGGGACAGGCCTACAATGAGCAGTTCTTC. This encodes CASSEGAGQAYNEQFF.

V gene TRBV2 combines with J gene TRBJ1-1; maybe TRBD1 (6 bases). The germline V gene encodes CDR1 SNHLY and CDR2 FYNNEI. V was shortened by 7 bases and J by 1 base, with 13 bases between the two germline ends. This CDR3 has 14 amino acids. The CDR3, as DNA: TGTGCCAGCATCCGACTGACAGGGAACACTGAAGCTTTCTTT. Its protein is CASIRLTGNTEAFF.

This chain's CDR3 is CASHRQGDTEAFF. As DNA, the CDR3 is TGTGCCAGCCATAGACAGGGGGACACTGAAGCTTTCTTT. The J gene is TRBJ1-1, the V gene TRBV2, with TRBD1 matching over 9 bases. Germline V gene data show CDR1 as SNHLY and CDR2 as FYNNEI. This CDR3 comprises 13 residues. The ends lost 8 bases at V and 3 bases at J; junction bases unmatched: 4.

DNA of the CDR3: TGTGCCAGCAGTTTTGGACATATTGAAGCTTTCTTT. Its translation: CASSFGHIEAFF. The genes are TRBV28 and TRBJ1-1, with D possibly being TRBD1 (5 bases). Trimming took off 3 bases at V and 7 bases at J, with 9 bases between the two ends. This CDR3 is 12 amino acids long. CDR1 is MDHEN, CDR2 SYDVKM, per germline.

The gene calls are TRBV2 and TRBJ2-7, with 9 positions matching TRBD1. The germline gives CDR1 SNHLY, CDR2 FYNNEI. The ends lost 11 bases at V and 5 bases at J; junction bases unmatched: 13. The CDR3 loop spans 14 amino acids. CDR3 sequence reads: CAGGEQGATDEQYF. CDR3 DNA: TGTGCCGGAGGAGAACAGGGGGCAACCGACGAGCAGTACTTC.

V gene TRBV4-3 combines with J gene TRBJ2-7, with a tentative D call TRBD2 (5 bases). Per the germline V gene, CDR1 is LGHNA and CDR2 is YSLEER. Trimming took 2 bases from V and 7 from J, leaving 9 bases between them. The CDR3 length is 12 residues. As DNA, the CDR3 is TGCGCCAGCAGCCAATTAGGAGGTGAGCAGTACTTC. Amino acid sequence: CASSQLGGEQYF.

J is TRBJ1-1 and V is TRBV18; D not certain. V was clipped by 4 bases and J by 0 bases, with 12 bases between them. This CDR3 comprises 15 residues. Germline V gene data show CDR1 as KGHSH and CDR2 as LQKENI. CDR3 nucleotide sequence: TGTGCCAGCTCACTGGCAGGAATTTTGAACACTGAAGCTTTCTTT. Translating it yields CASSLAGILNTEAFF. Full variable domain (missing parts from reference TRBV18 and TRBJ1-1): NAGVMQNPRHLVRRRGQEARLRCSPMKGHSHVYWYRQLPEEGLKFMVYLQKENIIDESGMPKERFSAEFPKEGPSILRIQQVVRGDSAAYFCASSLAGILNTEAFFGQGTRLTVV.

The chain joins TRBV14 to TRBJ1-2; a possible D gene is TRBD1 (6 bases). This CDR3 is 13 amino acids long. V gave up 5 bases and J gave up 4 bases, with 11 bases separating them. Germline V gene sequence: CDR1 SGHDN, CDR2 FVKESK. This CDR3 is CASSLGHGYGYTF. The CDR3 DNA reads TGTGCCAGCAGCTTGGGACATGGCTATGGCTACACCTTC.

The chain links TRBV2 to TRBJ2-5; weak D call: TRBD1 (6 bases). CDR1 and CDR2 from the germline V gene are SNHLY and FYNNEI. The germline V and J ends were trimmed by 4 bases and 7 bases, with 13 bases remaining between them. This CDR3 has 13 amino acids. CDR3 DNA: TGTGCCAGCAGTGCAGGGGATCTCGGGACCCAGTACTTC. Amino acid sequence: CASSAGDLGTQYF.

Only one count was recorded for this clone. This chain links TRBV9 with TRBJ2-5; maybe TRBD1 (6 bases). V lost 4 bases to trimming and J lost 2 bases, with 15 bases between them. The CDR3 consists of 15 residues. Looked up from germline, CDR1 is SGDLS and CDR2 is YYNGEE. The CDR3 reads CASSKQGTIQETQYF. The CDR3 nucleotides read TGTGCCAGCAGCAAACAGGGTACCATTCAAGAGACCCAGTACTTC. Full variable domain (outside the CDR3, taken from reference TRBV9 and TRBJ2-5): DSGVTQTPKHLITATGQRVTLRCSPRSGDLSVYWYQQSLDQGLQFLIQYYNGEERAKGNILERFSAQQFPDLHSELNLSSLELGDSALYFCASSKQGTIQETQYFGPGTRLLVL.

The chain couples TRBV4-2 to TRBJ1-3, with D hard to call. Germline assignment: CDR1 LGHNA and CDR2 YNFKEQ. Trimming pared 0 bases from V and 1 base from J, leaving 10 bases between. The CDR3 sequence is 16 residues long. CDR3 in DNA: TGTGCCAGCAGCCAAGACCCCGGCGGGTCTGGAAACACCATATATTTT. The encoded protein is CASSQDPGGSGNTIYF.

The V gene is TRBV7-9, the J gene TRBJ2-5, with 8 positions matching TRBD1. V trimming: 5 bases; J trimming: 5 bases; junction bases outside the gene matches: 10. CDR3 length: 15 amino acids. The germline gives CDR1 SEHNR, CDR2 FQNEAQ (reference sequence). CDR3 loop: CASSPRRGPGETQYF. The CDR3 DNA follows: TGTGCCAGCAGCCCTCGCAGGGGGCCAGGGGAGACCCAGTACTTC.

The chain has TRBV25-1 and TRBJ2-1; 7 bases agree with TRBD2. The CDR3 sequence is 17 residues long. V was clipped by 0 bases and J by 0 bases; unmatched bases: 5. Germline values: CDR1 MGHDK, CDR2 SYGVNS. The DNA of the CDR3 is TGTGCCAGCAGTGAATATTGGGGCGGGAGCTCCTACAATGAGCAGTTCTTC. Its translation: CASSEYWGGSSYNEQFF.

This chain joins TRBV20-1 and TRBJ2-3; D is perhaps TRBD1 or TRBD2 (5 bases each). V dropped 6 bases and J dropped 5 bases, with 9 bases sitting between them. This CDR3 is built from 11 residues. In germline, CDR1 is DFQATT, CDR2 SNEGSKA (reference sequence). The CDR3 DNA follows: TGCAGTGCGCTGAGGGGAGATACGCAGTATTTT. Translating it yields CSALRGDTQYF.

This chain links TRBV7-2 with TRBJ2-5; TRBD1 matches 7 bases. The germline gives CDR1 SGHTA, CDR2 FQGNSA. Germline trimming cut 1 base from V and 9 bases from J; bases unmatched to any gene: 8. The CDR3 extends over 14 amino acids. CDR3 nucleotides: TGTGCCAGCAGCTTAGAAGACAGGGCCCCATCCCAGTACTTC. Translated, it gives CASSLEDRAPSQYF.

The chain joins TRBV2 to TRBJ1-3; D may be TRBD1 (5 bases). The germline V gene encodes CDR1 SNHLY and CDR2 FYNNEI. The length of the CDR3 is 16 residues. Trimming removed 5 bases from V and 0 bases from J, with 14 bases in between. The CDR3 sequence is CASSLYQGSSGNTIYF. DNA of the CDR3: TGTGCCAGCAGTTTATACCAGGGTAGCTCTGGAAACACCATATATTTT.

CDR3 residues: CASSKSKAEQYF. For the CDR3, the DNA is TGTGCCAGCAGTAAGTCAAAGGCCGAGCAGTACTTC. V is TRBV2 and J is TRBJ2-7; D not certain. Germline V gene lookup returns CDR1 SNHLY and CDR2 FYNNEI. CDR3 length: 12 residues. The germline V and J ends were trimmed by 5 bases and 6 bases, with 11 bases remaining between them.

The V and J genes are TRBV2 and TRBJ1-5, with D possibly matching TRBD1 (6 bases). V lost 4 bases and J 5 bases, leaving 12 bases between the germline ends. CDR1 is SNHLY and CDR2 is FYNNEI in the germline V gene. The CDR3 consists of 14 residues. This chain's CDR3 is CASSAGAGYQPQHF. The CDR3 coding sequence is TGTGCCAGCAGTGCGGGGGCCGGATATCAGCCCCAGCATTTT.